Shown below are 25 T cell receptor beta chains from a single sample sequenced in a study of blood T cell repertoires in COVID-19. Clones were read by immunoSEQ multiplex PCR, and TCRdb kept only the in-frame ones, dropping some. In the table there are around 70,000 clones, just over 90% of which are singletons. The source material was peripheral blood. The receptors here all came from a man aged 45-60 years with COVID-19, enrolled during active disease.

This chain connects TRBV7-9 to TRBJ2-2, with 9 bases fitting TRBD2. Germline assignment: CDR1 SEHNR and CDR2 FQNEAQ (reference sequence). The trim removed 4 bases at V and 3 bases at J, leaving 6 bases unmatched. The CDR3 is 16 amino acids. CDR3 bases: TGTGCCAGCAGCTACGGACTAGCGTTTGACACCGGGGAGCTGTTTTTT. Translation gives CASSYGLAFDTGELFF. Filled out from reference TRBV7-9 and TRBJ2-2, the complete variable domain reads DTGVSQNPRHKITKRGQNVTFRCDPISEHNRLYWYRQTLGQGPEFLTYFQNEAQLEKSRLLSDRFSAERPKGSFSTLEIQRTEQGDSAMYLCASSYGLAFDTGELFFGEGSRLTVL.

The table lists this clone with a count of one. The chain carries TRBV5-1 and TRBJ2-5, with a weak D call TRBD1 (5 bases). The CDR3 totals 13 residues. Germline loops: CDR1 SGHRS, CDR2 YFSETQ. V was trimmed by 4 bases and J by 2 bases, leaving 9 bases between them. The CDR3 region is CASSETAQETQYF. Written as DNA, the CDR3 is TGCGCCAGCAGCGAGACAGCACAAGAGACCCAGTACTTC.

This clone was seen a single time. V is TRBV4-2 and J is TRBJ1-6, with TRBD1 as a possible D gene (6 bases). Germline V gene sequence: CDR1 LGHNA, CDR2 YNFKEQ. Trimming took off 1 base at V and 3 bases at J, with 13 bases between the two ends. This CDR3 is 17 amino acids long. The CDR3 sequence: CASSQASLDSYNSPLHF. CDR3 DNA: TGTGCCAGCAGCCAAGCCTCTTTGGACAGCTATAATTCACCCCTCCACTTT.

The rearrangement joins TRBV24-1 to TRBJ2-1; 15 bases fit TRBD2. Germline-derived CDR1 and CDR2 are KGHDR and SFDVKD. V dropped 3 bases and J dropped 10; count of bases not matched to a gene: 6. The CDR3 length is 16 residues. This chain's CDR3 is CATSDTGLAGGIEQFF. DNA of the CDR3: TGTGCCACCAGTGATACCGGACTAGCGGGAGGGATCGAGCAGTTCTTC.

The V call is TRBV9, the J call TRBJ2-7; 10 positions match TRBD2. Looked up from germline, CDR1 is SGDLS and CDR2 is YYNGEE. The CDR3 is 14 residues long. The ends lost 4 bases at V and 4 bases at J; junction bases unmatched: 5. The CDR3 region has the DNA TGTGCCAGCAGCAAGCGGGAGGGCTCGTACGAGCAGTACTTC. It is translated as CASSKREGSYEQYF.

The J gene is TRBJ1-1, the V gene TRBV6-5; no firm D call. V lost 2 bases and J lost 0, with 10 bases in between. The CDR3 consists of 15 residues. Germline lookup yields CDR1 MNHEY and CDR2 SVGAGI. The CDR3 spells CASSYNEEMNTEAFF. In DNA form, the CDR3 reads TGTGCCAGCAGTTACAATGAAGAGATGAACACTGAAGCTTTCTTT.

The CDR3 loop reads CASSLGDRAYEQYF. Here the CDR3 DNA reads TGTGCCAGCAGCTTGGGGGACAGAGCCTACGAGCAGTACTTC. V gene TRBV5-6 combines with J gene TRBJ2-7; TRBD1 matches at 7 bases. The germline CDR1 and CDR2 sequences are SGHDT and YYEEEE. The CDR3 sequence is 14 residues long. J lost 2 bases, V lost 0 bases, and 2 bases had no gene match.

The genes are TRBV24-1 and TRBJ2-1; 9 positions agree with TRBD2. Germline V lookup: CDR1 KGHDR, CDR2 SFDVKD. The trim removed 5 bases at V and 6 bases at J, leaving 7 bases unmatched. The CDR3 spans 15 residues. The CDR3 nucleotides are TGTGCCACCAGTGTGGCGGGAGGGCGAGGCAATGAGCAGTTCTTC. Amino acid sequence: CATSVAGGRGNEQFF.

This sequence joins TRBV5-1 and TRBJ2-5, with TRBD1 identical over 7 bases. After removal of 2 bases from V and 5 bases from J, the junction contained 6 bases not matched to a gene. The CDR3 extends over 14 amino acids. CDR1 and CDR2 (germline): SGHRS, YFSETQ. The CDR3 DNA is TGCGCCAGCAGCTTATCTGACAGGGCGGAGACCCAGTACTTC. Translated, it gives CASSLSDRAETQYF.

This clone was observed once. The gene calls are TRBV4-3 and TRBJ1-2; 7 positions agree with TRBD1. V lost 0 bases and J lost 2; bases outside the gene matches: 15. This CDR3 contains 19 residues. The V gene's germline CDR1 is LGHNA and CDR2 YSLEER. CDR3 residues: CASSQDLGGGAVSNYGYTF. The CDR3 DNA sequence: TGCGCCAGCAGCCAAGATCTCGGAGGGGGCGCGGTGTCCAACTATGGCTACACCTTC.

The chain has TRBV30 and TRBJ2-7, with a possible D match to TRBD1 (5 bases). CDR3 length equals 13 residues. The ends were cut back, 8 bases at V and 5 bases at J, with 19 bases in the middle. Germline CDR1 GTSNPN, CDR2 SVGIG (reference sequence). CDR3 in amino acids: CALGQSLGDEQYF. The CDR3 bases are TGTGCCCTAGGACAAAGCCTTGGGGACGAGCAGTACTTC. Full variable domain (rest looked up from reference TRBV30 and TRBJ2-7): SQTIHQWPATLVQPVGSPLSLECTVEGTSNPNLYWYRQAAGRGLQLLFYSVGIGQISSEVPQNLSASRPQDRQFILSSKKLLLSDSGFYLCALGQSLGDEQYFGPGTRLTVT.

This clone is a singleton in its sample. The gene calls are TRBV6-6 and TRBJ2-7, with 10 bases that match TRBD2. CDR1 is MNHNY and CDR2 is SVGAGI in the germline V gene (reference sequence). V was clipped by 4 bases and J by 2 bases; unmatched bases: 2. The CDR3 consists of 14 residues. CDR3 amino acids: CASSSTSGTYEQYV. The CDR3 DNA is TGTGCCAGCAGTTCCACTAGCGGGACCTACGAGCAGTACGTC.

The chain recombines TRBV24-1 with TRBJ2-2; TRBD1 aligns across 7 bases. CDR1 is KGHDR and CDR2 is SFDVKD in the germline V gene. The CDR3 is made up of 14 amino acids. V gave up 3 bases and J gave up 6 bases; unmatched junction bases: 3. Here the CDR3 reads CATSDTTGAGELFF. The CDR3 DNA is TGTGCCACCAGTGATACCACAGGGGCCGGGGAGCTGTTTTTT.

The DNA for the CDR3 is TGTGCCAGCAGTGAGATTGCGGGAATCCAAGAGACCCAGTACTTC. It translates to CASSEIAGIQETQYF. The genes are TRBV25-1 and TRBJ2-5; possibly TRBD2 for D (6 bases). Germline lookup yields CDR1 MGHDK and CDR2 SYGVNS. This CDR3 spans 15 amino acids. The V gene lost 3 bases and the J gene lost 1 base, with 12 bases spanning the gap.

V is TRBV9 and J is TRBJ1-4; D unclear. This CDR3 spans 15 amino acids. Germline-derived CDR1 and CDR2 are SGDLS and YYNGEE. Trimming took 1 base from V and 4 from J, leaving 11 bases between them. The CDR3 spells CASSVRAGDNEKLFF. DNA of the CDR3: TGTGCCAGCAGCGTACGGGCCGGGGATAATGAAAAACTGTTTTTT.

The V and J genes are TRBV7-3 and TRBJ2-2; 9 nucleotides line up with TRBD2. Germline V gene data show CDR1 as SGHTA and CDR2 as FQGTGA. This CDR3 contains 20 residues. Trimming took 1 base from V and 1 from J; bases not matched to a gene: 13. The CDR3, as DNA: TGTGCCAGCAGCTTAAGGGGGCCAGGGCGACTAGCGGTGAACACCGGGGAGCTGTTTTTT. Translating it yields CASSLRGPGRLAVNTGELFF.

Here the CDR3 DNA reads TGTGCCAGCAGGGCACAGGGGCGCGGGGAGCTGTTTTTT. Protein sequence: CASRAQGRGELFF. The genes are TRBV14 and TRBJ2-2, with 7 nucleotides matching TRBD1. The germline V gene has CDR1 SGHDN and CDR2 FVKESK. J lost 7 bases, V lost 6 bases, and 5 bases had no gene match. This CDR3 is built from 13 residues.

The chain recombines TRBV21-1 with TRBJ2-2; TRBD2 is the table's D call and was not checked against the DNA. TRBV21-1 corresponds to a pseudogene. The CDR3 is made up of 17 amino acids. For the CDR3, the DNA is TGTGCCAGCAGCAACAGACTAGCGGGACTCAACACCGGGGAGCTGTTTTTT. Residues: CASSNRLAGLNTGELFF.

CDR3 region: CASSGDTSEQFF. The CDR3 region has the DNA TGTGCCAGCAGCGGAGACACGAGTGAGCAGTTCTTC. The chain recombines TRBV9 with TRBJ2-1; no clear D gene. The V and J ends lost 3 bases and 9 bases respectively, with 10 bases between them. CDR1 and CDR2 from the germline V gene are SGDLS and YYNGEE. This CDR3 is 12 amino acids long.

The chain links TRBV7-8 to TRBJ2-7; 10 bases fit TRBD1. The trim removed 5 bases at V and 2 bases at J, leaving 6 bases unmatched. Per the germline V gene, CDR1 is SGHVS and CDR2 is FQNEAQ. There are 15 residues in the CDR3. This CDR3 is CASSTDRGPTYEQYF. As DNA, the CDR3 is TGTGCCAGCAGCACCGACAGGGGGCCGACCTACGAGCAGTACTTC.

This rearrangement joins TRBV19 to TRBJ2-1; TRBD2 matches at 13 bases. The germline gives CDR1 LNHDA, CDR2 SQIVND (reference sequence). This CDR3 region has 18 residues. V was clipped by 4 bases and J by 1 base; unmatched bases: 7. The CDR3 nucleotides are TGTGCCAGTAGTACTCGGACTAGCGGGAGCGCTTCCTACAATGAGCAGTTCTTC. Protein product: CASSTRTSGSASYNEQFF.

This CDR3 reads CASSPRGTGELFF. CDR3 nucleotide sequence: TGTGCCAGCAGCCCCAGGGGGACCGGGGAGCTGTTTTTT. The V gene is TRBV3-1 (or the pseudogene TRBV3-2), the J gene TRBJ2-2, with 7 bases that match TRBD1. Germline CDR1 and CDR2: LGHDT and YNNKEL (reference sequence). CDR3 length: 13 residues. J was trimmed by 5 bases and V by 4 bases; bases with no gene match: 1.

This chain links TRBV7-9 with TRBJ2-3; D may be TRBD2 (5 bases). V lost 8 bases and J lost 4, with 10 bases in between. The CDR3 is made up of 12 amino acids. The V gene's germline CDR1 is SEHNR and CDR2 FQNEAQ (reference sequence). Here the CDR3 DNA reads TGTGCCAGCTCCCGGGGTGCAGATACGCAGTATTTT. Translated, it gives CASSRGADTQYF.

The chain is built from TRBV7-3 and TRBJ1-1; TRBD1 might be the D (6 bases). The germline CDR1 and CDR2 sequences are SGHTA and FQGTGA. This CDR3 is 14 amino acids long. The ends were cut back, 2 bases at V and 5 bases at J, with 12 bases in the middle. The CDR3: CASSLQGPRTEAFF. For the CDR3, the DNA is TGTGCCAGCAGCTTACAGGGGCCTAGGACTGAAGCTTTCTTT.

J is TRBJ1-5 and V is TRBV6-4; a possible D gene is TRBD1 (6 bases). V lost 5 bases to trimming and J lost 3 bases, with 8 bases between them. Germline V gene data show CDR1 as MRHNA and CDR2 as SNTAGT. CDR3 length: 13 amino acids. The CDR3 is CASSTGPNQPQHF. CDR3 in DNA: TGTGCCAGCAGTACAGGGCCCAATCAGCCCCAGCATTTT.